The rows below give T cell receptor beta chains drawn from one sample of a study of blood T cell repertoires in COVID-19. Sequencing used immunoSEQ multiplex PCR; TCRdb keeps in-frame clones, though not all of them. The sample includes about 140,000 clones, roughly four fifths of them seen just once. Sequencing input: peripheral blood. The receptors derive from a woman between 50 and 59 years old with active or convalescent COVID-19. Each CDR3 is given with its conserved first and last residue. D genes are given only for firm matches. Clone size, where shown, is once, few, many, or a class for clones that have expanded.

TRBD1	TRBV20-1	once	TRBJ1-1	11	CSAPTGDEAFF	TGCAGTGCCCCGACAGGGGATGAAGCTTTCTTT
TRBD1	TRBV7-6	-	TRBJ1-1	15	CASSLGAGGNTEAFF	TGTGCCAGCAGCTTAGGGGCAGGGGGTAACACTGAAGCTTTCTTT
TRBD1	TRBV12-3/TRBV12-4	-	TRBJ2-1	12	CASSFGTDEQFF	TGTGCCAGCAGTTTCGGGACAGATGAGCAGTTCTTC
TRBD1	TRBV9	-	TRBJ1-1	17	CASSATPRTGGGTEAFF	TGTGCCAGCAGCGCCACTCCTAGGACAGGGGGAGGGACTGAAGCTTTCTTT
TRBD1	TRBV7-6	-	TRBJ2-3	17	CASSLVLGQGDSDTQYF	TGTGCCAGCAGCTTAGTATTAGGACAGGGGGACTCAGATACGCAGTATTTT
-	TRBV20-1	-	TRBJ2-1	15	CSASTSGRTMSVQFF	TGCAGTGCTAGTACCAGCGGGCGAACAATGAGTGTGCAGTTCTTC
TRBD1	TRBV20-1	-	TRBJ1-1	14	CSASKGAGDTEAFF	TGCAGTGCTAGTAAGGGGGCGGGTGACACTGAAGCTTTCTTT
TRBD1	TRBV24-1	few	TRBJ1-6	20	CATSDRGTGGPSIYNSPLHF	TGTGCCACCAGTGACCGAGGGACAGGGGGTCCCTCTATCTATAATTCACCCCTCCACTTT
TRBD1	TRBV11-3	-	TRBJ2-1	16	CASSSTGTGSYNEQFF	TGTGCCAGCAGCTCCACCGGGACAGGGTCCTACAATGAGCAGTTCTTC
TRBD1	TRBV5-1	few	TRBJ1-1	14	CASSLGTGHTEAFF	TGCGCCAGCAGCTTGGGGACAGGGCACACTGAAGCTTTCTTT
-	TRBV18	-	TRBJ2-5	15	CASSPGTTGQETQYF	TGTGCCAGCTCACCGGGTACGACGGGACAAGAGACCCAGTACTTC
TRBD1	TRBV5-6	-	TRBJ1-4	15	CASRRRVRTGEKLFF	TGTGCCAGCCGTCGGAGGGTTCGGACAGGGGAAAAACTGTTTTTT
-	TRBV7-3	-	TRBJ2-1	14	CASSWGGLYNEQFF	TGTGCCAGCAGCTGGGGGGGCCTGTACAATGAGCAGTTCTTC
-	TRBV6-5	-	TRBJ2-7	15	CASSYSLPTPYEQYF	TGTGCCAGCAGTTACTCGTTACCTACCCCCTACGAGCAGTACTTC
TRBD1	TRBV28	-	TRBJ1-2	12	CAVTGGNYGYTF	TGTGCCGTAACAGGGGGCAACTATGGCTACACCTTC
-	TRBV2	once	TRBJ1-1	13	CASSEGQEREAFF	TGTGCCAGCAGTGAGGGGCAGGAACGAGAAGCTTTCTTT
-	TRBV20-1	-	TRBJ2-1	11	CSASAYNEQFF	TGCAGTGCTAGCGCGTACAATGAGCAGTTCTTC
TRBD1	TRBV7-2	once	TRBJ1-2	14	CASRTGGTNYGYTF	TGTGCCAGCAGGACAGGGGGCACTAACTATGGCTACACCTTC
TRBD1	TRBV29-1	-	TRBJ2-1	12	CSGGQSYNEQFF	TGCAGCGGGGGACAGTCCTACAATGAGCAGTTCTTC
-	TRBV12-3/TRBV12-4	-	TRBJ1-2	12	CASSLAGQGYTF	TGTGCCAGCAGTTTGGCGGGGCAAGGCTACACCTTC
-	TRBV4-2	few	TRBJ1-6	15	CASSQDNRYNSPLHF	TGTGCCAGCAGCCAAGATAACAGATATAATTCACCCCTCCACTTT
-	TRBV4-2	few	TRBJ2-4	13	CASSQFLSNIQYF	TGTGCCAGCAGCCAGTTTTTGTCGAACATTCAGTACTTC
TRBD1	TRBV19	-	TRBJ1-3	16	CASSIRARGSGNTIYF	TGTGCCAGTAGTATAAGGGCCAGGGGGTCTGGAAACACCATATATTTT
TRBD1	TRBV28	-	TRBJ1-6	14	CASSPGQVGSPLHF	TGTGCCAGCAGCCCTGGACAGGTCGGTTCACCCCTCCACTTT
-	TRBV15	-	TRBJ1-2	14	CATSRGSPFGGYTF	TGTGCCACCAGCAGGGGCAGCCCTTTTGGCGGCTACACCTTC
-	TRBV28	-	TRBJ1-5	16	CASSLTGGPVNQPQHF	TGTGCCAGCAGTCTTACGGGGGGCCCAGTTAATCAGCCCCAGCATTTT
-	TRBV30	-	TRBJ1-6	14	CAWSQGSYNSPLHF	TGTGCCTGGAGCCAGGGTTCCTATAATTCACCCCTCCACTTT
-	TRBV28	-	TRBJ1-2	13	CASSLRQGHGYTF	TGTGCCAGCAGTTTACGGCAGGGTCATGGCTACACCTTC
-	TRBV7-2	-	TRBJ1-5	15	CASSLVGGGNQPQHF	TGTGCCAGCAGCTTGGTAGGGGGAGGCAATCAGCCCCAGCATTTT
TRBD2	TRBV18	-	TRBJ2-2	17	CASSPNSPLAGPGELFF	TGTGCCAGCTCCCCGAACTCCCCACTAGCGGGCCCCGGGGAGCTGTTTTTT
TRBD2	TRBV2	few	TRBJ2-1	16	CASTGQREAFYNEQFF	TGTGCCAGCACAGGTCAGCGGGAGGCCTTCTACAATGAGCAGTTCTTC
TRBD2	TRBV5-1	-	TRBJ2-5	17	CASSPRTGLVNQETQYF	TGCGCCAGCAGCCCTCGTACGGGACTAGTAAATCAAGAGACCCAGTACTTC
-	TRBV6-5	-	TRBJ1-6	12	CASSRYNSPLHF	TGTGCCAGCAGTCGCTATAATTCACCCCTCCACTTT
TRBD2	TRBV7-2	-	TRBJ2-1	16	CASRTRSGEGGGEQFF	TGTGCCAGCAGAACCCGTAGTGGAGAGGGCGGGGGTGAGCAGTTCTTC
-	TRBV3-1/TRBV3-2	-	TRBJ1-1	14	CASSPGGGNTEAFF	TGTGCCAGCAGCCCCGGGGGGGGAAACACTGAAGCTTTCTTT
-	TRBV24-1	-	TRBJ1-1	14	CATSDHEKGAEAFF	TGTGCCACCAGTGATCACGAAAAAGGGGCTGAAGCTTTCTTT
-	TRBV7-3	-	TRBJ2-1	13	CASSVHRSNEQFF	TGTGCCAGCAGCGTCCACAGGTCCAATGAGCAGTTCTTC
-	TRBV2	-	TRBJ2-3	13	CASNRASTDTQYF	TGTGCCAGCAACAGGGCTAGCACAGATACGCAGTATTTT
TRBD1	TRBV24-1	-	TRBJ2-3	16	CATSDTGGPSTDTQYF	TGTGCCACCAGTGATACAGGGGGCCCTAGCACAGATACGCAGTATTTT
TRBD1	TRBV30	once	TRBJ1-4	14	CACQVGTDREKLFF	TGTGCCTGCCAAGTGGGGACAGATAGGGAAAAACTGTTTTTT
-	TRBV15	-	TRBJ2-3	13	CATSLASTDTQYF	TGTGCCACTTCCTTGGCTAGCACAGATACGCAGTATTTT
-	TRBV7-3	few	TRBJ1-1	14	CASSLVGGNTEAFF	TGTGCCAGCAGCTTAGTCGGGGGGAACACTGAAGCTTTCTTT
-	TRBV28	-	TRBJ1-6	16	CASRSPRRKKDSPLHF	TGTGCCAGCAGATCACCCCGGAGAAAGAAGGATTCACCCCTCCACTTT
TRBD1	TRBV4-3	-	TRBJ1-2	14	CASSQEQGIRGYTF	TGCGCCAGCAGCCAAGAACAGGGGATAAGAGGCTACACCTTC
-	TRBV2	-	TRBJ2-3	14	CATQLGERRDTQYF	TGTGCCACTCAACTGGGCGAAAGAAGGGATACGCAGTATTTT